A single sample is the source of the 30 T cell receptor beta chains below, sequenced in a study of blood T cells in healthy people across ages. A second PCR, run for about 7 to 11 cycles, used a sample-barcoded 5' primer plus a J-beta primer mix. One entry per CDR3 protein results from TCRdb running MiXCR on the 5' RACE reads. The sample lists fewer than 900,000 distinct CDR3 sequences, approximately 39% occurring once. The sample was blood. Receptor source: a woman aged 60-70 years in good health.

A few counts support this clonotype. V gene TRBV5-1 combines with J gene TRBJ2-5; D may be TRBD1 or TRBD2 (6 bases each). With 4 bases removed from V and 2 bases from J, the gap between germline ends came to 18 bases. In germline, CDR1 is SGHRS, CDR2 YFSETQ. This CDR3 is 16 amino acids long. The CDR3 region is CASSARGVDWQETQYF. CDR3 bases: TGCGCCAGCAGCGCGAGGGGGGTTGATTGGCAAGAGACCCAGTACTTC. Variable domain in full (rest from reference TRBV5-1 and TRBJ2-5): KAGVTQTPRYLIKTRGQQVTLSCSPISGHRSVSWYQQTPGQGLQFLFEYFSETQRNKGNFPGRFSGRQFSNSRSEMNVSTLELGDSALYLCASSARGVDWQETQYFGPGTRLLVL.

This chain links TRBV9 with TRBJ2-3; the D is unclear. The germline V and J ends were trimmed by 3 bases and 4 bases, with 18 bases remaining between them. CDR3 length equals 16 residues. Germline assignment: CDR1 SGDLS and CDR2 YYNGEE. The CDR3: CASSGARKAVADTQYF. The CDR3 coding sequence is TGTGCCAGCAGCGGGGCCAGGAAGGCGGTCGCAGATACGCAGTATTTT. Filled out from reference TRBV9 and TRBJ2-3, the complete variable domain reads DSGVTQTPKHLITATGQRVTLRCSPRSGDLSVYWYQQSLDQGLQFLIQYYNGEERAKGNILERFSAQQFPDLHSELNLSSLELGDSALYFCASSGARKAVADTQYFGPGTRLTVL.

The chain links TRBV29-1 to TRBJ2-7, with D perhaps TRBD1 (6 bases). The CDR3 totals 14 residues. V was cut by 3 bases and J by 2 bases, with 14 bases left in between. In germline, CDR1 is SQVTM, CDR2 ANQGSEA. CDR3 amino acids: CSVEGLGGTYEQYF. CDR3 DNA sequence: TGCAGCGTTGAGGGTCTAGGGGGAACCTACGAGCAGTACTTC.

V usage is TRBV12-3 or TRBV12-4 and J usage is TRBJ2-5; 9 positions match TRBD2. The V segment lost 10 bases and the J segment 11 bases; nucleotides outside the gene matches: 20. The CDR3 contains 15 residues. The CDR3 nucleotides read TGTGCCACCACCCTCATTAGCGGGGGTAGGTATGAGCAGTACTTC. Translating it yields CATTLISGGRYEQYF.

The sample holds a few counts of this clonotype. The chain carries TRBV7-2 and TRBJ2-7; 8 bases line up with TRBD2. V was pared by 7 bases and J by 4 bases, with 6 bases of the junction left unmatched. The CDR3 runs 13 residues. Germline V lookup: CDR1 SGHTA, CDR2 FQGNSA. CDR3 loop: CASTRTSIYEQYF. Written as DNA, the CDR3 is TGTGCCAGCACCCGGACTAGCATTTACGAGCAGTACTTC.

In DNA form, the CDR3 reads TGTGCCAGCAGTGACCCTACTGGAGCGAGCACAGATACGCAGTATTTT. Translating it yields CASSDPTGASTDTQYF. V and J are TRBV6-6 and TRBJ2-3, with unresolved D. The CDR3 runs to 16 residues. Germline CDR1 MNHNY, CDR2 SVGAGI (reference sequence). V was trimmed by 5 bases and J by 0 bases, leaving 15 bases between them.

This clonotype was picked up a small number of times. The chain is built from TRBV3-1 and TRBJ2-3; 12 nucleotides line up with TRBD2. The CDR3 totals 15 residues. Germline CDR1 reads LGHDT; CDR2 reads YNNKEL (reference sequence). The J segment lost 8 bases and the V segment lost 6 bases, leaving 9 bases of the junction unmatched. The CDR3 region has the DNA TGTGCCAGCAGGCCTAGCGGGGGGGCCGGGGTTACGCAGTATTTT. Translation gives CASRPSGGAGVTQYF.

This sequence joins TRBV3-1 and TRBJ2-7; D gene unclear. V was pared by 3 bases and J by 0 bases, with 9 bases between. In germline, CDR1 is LGHDT, CDR2 YNNKEL (reference sequence). The CDR3 extends over 14 amino acids. The CDR3 DNA sequence: TGTGCCAGCAGCCACGTCGGCGGCTCCTACGAGCAGTACTTC. As protein: CASSHVGGSYEQYF.

Worth noting for this clonotype: A single base separates this from a much larger clone, so it may be a read error. The V and J genes are TRBV5-1 and TRBJ2-1; D possibly corresponds to TRBD1 (5 bases). CDR1 and CDR2 from the germline V gene are SGHRS and YFSETQ. The CDR3 totals 15 residues. Trimming cost V 5 bases and J 5 bases, with 17 bases left between them. Here the CDR3 reads CASRLQGYSDNEQFF. The CDR3 bases are TGCGCCAGCAGGCTCCAGGGTTATTCCGACAATGAGCAGTTCTTC.

The chain employs TRBV18 and TRBJ2-2; D is unresolved. This CDR3 is built from 15 residues. The V gene's germline CDR1 is KGHSH and CDR2 LQKENI. The V gene lost 4 bases and the J gene lost 1 base, with 10 bases spanning the gap. The CDR3 is CASSRVVENTGELFF. CDR3 DNA: TGTGCCAGCTCACGCGTAGTTGAGAACACCGGGGAGCTGTTTTTT.

This chain links TRBV5-1 with TRBJ2-7; tentative D call: TRBD1 (6 bases). Trimming took off 2 bases at V and 5 bases at J, with 20 bases between the two ends. There are 16 residues in the CDR3. CDR1 SGHRS and CDR2 YFSETQ come from the germline V gene. DNA for the CDR3: TGCGCCAGCAGCTTTTCGGGGACAACAAGGTTCCACGAGCAGTACTTC. This codes for CASSFSGTTRFHEQYF.

This chain connects TRBV20-1 to TRBJ2-2, with 11 bases identical to TRBD2. Unmatched junction bases numbered 4, after V lost 3 bases and J lost 7 bases. CDR3 size: 14 residues. Germline loops: CDR1 DFQATT, CDR2 SNEGSKA (reference sequence). CDR3 loop: CSASSGRVGGELFF. The CDR3 coding sequence is TGCAGTGCTAGTAGCGGGAGGGTAGGCGGGGAGCTGTTTTTT.

The V gene is TRBV18, the J gene TRBJ2-5, with 7 bases aligning to TRBD1. With V trimmed by 6 bases and J by 3 bases, 10 bases remained unmatched. Germline CDR1 is KGHSH and CDR2 is LQKENI. The CDR3 loop spans 15 amino acids. In DNA, the CDR3 is TGTGCCAGCTCTCCAATCACAGGGGATAAAGAGACCCAGTACTTC. This encodes CASSPITGDKETQYF.

With regard to this clonotype: This clone may be a read error of a much larger clone one base away. V is TRBV12-3 or TRBV12-4 and J is TRBJ2-7; tentatively, D is TRBD2 (5 bases). The germline V and J ends were trimmed by 5 bases and 9 bases, with 17 bases remaining between them. CDR3 length: 13 amino acids. The CDR3 DNA sequence: TGTGCCAGCAGTGTAGAGCAGCGGAGTCGGCAGTACTTC. It yields the protein CASSVEQRSRQYF.

This chain joins TRBV6-1 and TRBJ2-7, with 8 bases lining up with TRBD2. With 5 bases clipped from V and 3 bases from J, the junction kept 6 bases outside the gene matches. This CDR3 contains 14 residues. Germline V gene lookup returns CDR1 MNHNS and CDR2 SASEGT. CDR3 DNA: TGTGCCAGCAGTCGGAGCGGGGGACTCTACGAGCAGTACTTC. Translating it yields CASSRSGGLYEQYF.

This clonotype has a handful of counts. The V gene is TRBV5-5, the J gene TRBJ1-1; D is perhaps TRBD1 (6 bases). Trimming removed 3 bases at V and 8 bases at J, with 11 bases between. This CDR3 region has 12 residues. Germline CDR1 and CDR2: SGHKS and YYEKEE (reference sequence). CDR3 residues: CASSSRQVEAFF. CDR3 nucleotide sequence: TGTGCCAGCAGCTCTCGACAGGTGGAAGCTTTCTTT.

J is TRBJ2-1 and V is TRBV4-3; D could derive from TRBD1 or TRBD2 (5 bases each). CDR3 length equals 14 residues. Trimming removed 6 bases at V and 5 bases at J, with 14 bases between. Per the germline V gene, CDR1 is LGHNA and CDR2 is YSLEER. The DNA of the CDR3 is TGCGCCAGCAGTCCTAGCCGGGGCAACAATGAGCAGTTCTTC. The encoded protein is CASSPSRGNNEQFF.

The V gene is TRBV20-1, the J gene TRBJ2-5; the match to TRBD2 covers 15 bases. V trimming: 1 base; J trimming: 11 bases; junction bases outside the gene matches: 17. This CDR3 is 18 amino acids long. Germline V CDR1 and CDR2: DFQATT, SNEGSKA (reference sequence). CDR3 residues: CSARGSGTSGRIRKEQYF. The CDR3, as DNA: TGCAGTGCTAGAGGGTCCGGGACTAGCGGGAGGATTCGGAAAGAGCAGTACTTC.

The V and J genes are TRBV2 and TRBJ1-1; D gene unclear. Trimming took 7 bases from V and 11 from J, leaving 11 bases between them. Germline CDR1 is SNHLY and CDR2 is FYNNEI. The CDR3 spans 10 residues. The chain's CDR3 is CASTKAVAFF. The CDR3 DNA is TGTGCCAGCACGAAGGCCGTCGCTTTCTTT.

This clonotype was seen only once. The chain couples TRBV5-1 to TRBJ2-5; D might be TRBD1 (5 bases). Germline-derived CDR1 and CDR2 are SGHRS and YFSETQ. This CDR3 comprises 14 residues. Trimming stripped 1 base from V and 2 bases from J, with 9 bases between. CDR3 sequence: CASSLFREQETQYF. The CDR3 region has the DNA TGCGCCAGCAGCTTGTTCAGGGAACAAGAGACCCAGTACTTC.

V is TRBV3-1 and J is TRBJ1-2; a weak D match, TRBD1 (5 bases). Germline V gives CDR1 LGHDT, CDR2 YNNKEL (reference sequence). The CDR3 runs 15 residues. The ends were cut back, 1 base at V and 1 base at J, with 10 bases in the middle. The DNA for the CDR3 is TGTGCCAGCAGCCAAGGGGGACCGATTAACTATGGCTACACCTTC. This encodes CASSQGGPINYGYTF.

The table lists this clonotype with a few counts. CDR3 protein: CASSDGRGQVSYEQYF. The CDR3 nucleotides are TGTGCCAGCAGCGACGGGCGAGGACAGGTCTCCTACGAGCAGTACTTC. The V and J genes are TRBV7-9 and TRBJ2-7, with 7 bases that match TRBD1. Germline CDR1 SEHNR, CDR2 FQNEAQ (reference sequence). The CDR3 runs to 16 residues. V was pared by 5 bases and J by 0 bases, with 10 bases of the junction left unmatched.

This clonotype was observed a few times. The chain employs TRBV6-1 and TRBJ2-7; 7 positions agree with TRBD1. J lost 4 bases, V lost 0 bases, and 3 bases had no gene match. This CDR3 has 14 amino acids. Germline V CDR1 and CDR2: MNHNS, SASEGT. CDR3 residues: CASSEAGRGYEQYF. The CDR3 region has the DNA TGTGCCAGCAGTGAAGCGGGCAGGGGGTACGAGCAGTACTTC.

This clonotype was recorded many times. CDR3 loop: CASSFYRGQDYNEQFF. CDR3 coding DNA: TGTGCCAGCAGTTTTTACAGGGGGCAGGACTACAATGAGCAGTTCTTC. The chain carries TRBV6-6 and TRBJ2-1; TRBD1 matches 9 bases. The CDR3 is 16 residues long. Germline V lookup: CDR1 MNHNY, CDR2 SVGAGI (reference sequence). The ends lost 4 bases at V and 3 bases at J; junction bases unmatched: 7.

This clonotype was seen ten or more times. The chain employs TRBV12-3 or TRBV12-4 and TRBJ2-7, with 7 bases lining up with TRBD1. The CDR3 is 14 residues long. V trimming: 8 bases; J trimming: 7 bases; junction bases outside the gene matches: 14. The CDR3 region has the DNA TGTGCCAGCGGACCCGGGACAGCCACGGGGGAGCAGTACTTC. It yields the protein CASGPGTATGEQYF.

This chain joins TRBV5-1 and TRBJ2-3, with TRBD2 matching 10 bases. V lost 0 bases and J lost 10; bases outside the gene matches: 8. Germline CDR1 and CDR2: SGHRS and YFSETQ. The CDR3 covers 15 residues. The CDR3 nucleotides are TGCGCCAGCAGCTTGGCAGCGGGGGGGCGTCGCCCGCAGTATTTT. This translates into CASSLAAGGRRPQYF. Full variable domain (outside the CDR3, taken from reference TRBV5-1 and TRBJ2-3): KAGVTQTPRYLIKTRGQQVTLSCSPISGHRSVSWYQQTPGQGLQFLFEYFSETQRNKGNFPGRFSGRQFSNSRSEMNVSTLELGDSALYLCASSLAAGGRRPQYFGPGTRLTVL.

Only a few counts were recorded for this clonotype. CDR3 sequence: CSAREQGAHNSPLHF. The CDR3 DNA follows: TGCAGTGCTAGGGAACAGGGGGCCCATAATTCACCCCTCCACTTT. The chain combines TRBV20-1 with TRBJ1-6, with TRBD1 matching 9 bases. The CDR3 runs to 15 residues. V lost 3 bases and J lost 5; bases outside the gene matches: 5. CDR1 DFQATT and CDR2 SNEGSKA come from the germline V gene (reference sequence).

The sample holds a few counts of this clonotype. The chain has TRBV5-1 and TRBJ2-1; the D is unclear. This CDR3 comprises 16 residues. Germline CDR1 and CDR2: SGHRS and YFSETQ. Trimming took off 0 bases at V and 0 bases at J, with 10 bases between the two ends. The chain's CDR3 is CASSLVGGYSYNEQFF. The CDR3 nucleotides read TGCGCCAGCAGCTTGGTAGGTGGTTACTCCTACAATGAGCAGTTCTTC.

The CDR3 spells CASSKTGRTDTQYF. CDR3 DNA: TGTGCCAGCAGCAAAACCGGGAGAACAGATACGCAGTATTTT. V usage is TRBV7-9 and J usage is TRBJ2-3; perhaps TRBD2 as D (6 bases). Germline V gene lookup returns CDR1 SEHNR and CDR2 FQNEAQ (reference sequence). The V end was cut by 5 bases, the J end by 3 bases, with 12 bases between. The CDR3 spans 14 residues.

The chain joins TRBV10-3 to TRBJ1-1, with D uncertain. Germline V gene sequence: CDR1 ENHRY, CDR2 SYGVKD. This CDR3 contains 14 residues. Trimming removed 4 bases from V and 1 base from J, with 10 bases in between. The CDR3 reads CAISARTGNTEAFF. The CDR3 DNA reads as TGTGCCATCAGTGCAAGGACGGGGAACACTGAAGCTTTCTTT.